Listed below are T cell receptor beta chains from one sample, sequenced in a study of beta chain features in type 1 diabetes. The assay was immunoSEQ multiplex PCR, and TCRdb's table has in-frame clones only and misses some. The sample yields about 340,000 clones, approximately 13% seen once. The sequenced sample was naive CD4+ T cells from blood. The receptors derive from a young woman with type 1 diabetes. Each CDR3 is given with its conserved first and last residue. The order of the fields is V gene, CDR3 length, J gene, D gene, CDR3 protein. The D gene is left open where the match is weak.

>TRBV29-1|14|TRBJ2-4|TRBD1
CSVEQGFAKNIQYF
>TRBV7-9|14|TRBJ2-7|-
CASSFTRPEAEQYF
>TRBV27|13|TRBJ2-7|-
CASRDQGRYEQYF
>TRBV6-5|14|TRBJ2-3|-
CASSSRDWEDTQYF
>TRBV2|14|TRBJ2-5|-
CASIFQGGQETQYF
>TRBV6-6|16|TRBJ2-3|TRBD1
CASSYSTGQQTDTQYF
>TRBV7-2|13|TRBJ1-2|-
CASSEQGPYGYTF
>TRBV19|14|TRBJ2-7|TRBD1
CASRDSDRGHEQYF
>TRBV9|15|TRBJ1-2|TRBD1
CASSVRPGQDYGYTF
>TRBV29-1|14|TRBJ2-3|TRBD2
CSVAGFGGTDTQYF
>TRBV18|11|TRBJ2-7|-
CASSPSGEQYF
>TRBV7-2|14|TRBJ2-2|-
CASSLAAGPGELFF
>TRBV5-1|13|TRBJ2-3|-
CASSLVARDTQYF
>TRBV18|14|TRBJ2-5|-
CASSPPVAVETQYF
>TRBV28|15|TRBJ1-5|-
CASSFSSIGGQPQHF
>TRBV30|16|TRBJ2-2|TRBD2
CAWRVAGVIVGGELFF
>TRBV6-6|12|TRBJ2-3|-
CASSYEGDTQYF
>TRBV28|14|TRBJ2-7|-
CASSGLLSSYEQYF
>TRBV7-2|14|TRBJ2-3|-
CASSFTSLTDTQYF
>TRBV6-6|16|TRBJ2-1|TRBD2
CASGKKTSGNINEQFF
>TRBV30|13|TRBJ1-1|-
CAWNRGGNTEAFF
>TRBV9|16|TRBJ1-3|-
CASSGRQDISGNTIYF
>TRBV9|14|TRBJ2-5|-
CASSVDSLKETQYF
>TRBV5-4|14|TRBJ2-1|TRBD2
CASSFSGRRNEQFF
>TRBV9|16|TRBJ2-1|TRBD2
CASSVGASGTYNEQFF
>TRBV18|17|TRBJ2-1|TRBD2
CASSPGTSGDSYNEQFF
>TRBV30|14|TRBJ2-6|-
CASPGRSGANVLTF
>TRBV9|15|TRBJ2-5|TRBD1
CASSARQGWWETQYF
>TRBV6-6|13|TRBJ1-2|-
CASSYDRTYGYTF
>TRBV30|12|TRBJ2-5|-
CAWVAAGETQYF